This TCR beta chain appears in the sequencing data of a study of blood T cell repertoires in COVID-19. On the study more broadly: Italy, Spain and the United States were the sources of the convalescent and acute COVID-19 samples. Sample material is recorded as cDNA or gDNA derived from T cells, B-cell-depleted T cells, or PBMCs.

The CDR3 is 14 amino acids. The germline CDR1 and CDR2 sequences are KGHSH and LQKENI. Trimming shortened V by 4 bases and J by 5 bases, and 14 bases separated the two germline ends. Authors' analysis steps: Reference gene primer amplification in the assay estimated nucleated cell counts. Profiled with immunoSEQ multiplex PCR; TCRdb holds only in-frame clones, not every one. That table is the source of V, J and clone size, and D and trimming were worked out from the DNA. The data contain about 380,000 clones, 70% to 85% of them singletons. This receptor was identified in a human donor with acute or convalescent COVID-19. The donor label of this sample is uncertain. Input material: peripheral blood. V usage is TRBV18 and J usage is TRBJ1-1; no firm D call. The CDR3: CASSLIAGRTEAFF. As DNA, the CDR3 is TGTGCCAGCTCACTTATAGCCGGGAGGACTGAAGCTTTCTTT.